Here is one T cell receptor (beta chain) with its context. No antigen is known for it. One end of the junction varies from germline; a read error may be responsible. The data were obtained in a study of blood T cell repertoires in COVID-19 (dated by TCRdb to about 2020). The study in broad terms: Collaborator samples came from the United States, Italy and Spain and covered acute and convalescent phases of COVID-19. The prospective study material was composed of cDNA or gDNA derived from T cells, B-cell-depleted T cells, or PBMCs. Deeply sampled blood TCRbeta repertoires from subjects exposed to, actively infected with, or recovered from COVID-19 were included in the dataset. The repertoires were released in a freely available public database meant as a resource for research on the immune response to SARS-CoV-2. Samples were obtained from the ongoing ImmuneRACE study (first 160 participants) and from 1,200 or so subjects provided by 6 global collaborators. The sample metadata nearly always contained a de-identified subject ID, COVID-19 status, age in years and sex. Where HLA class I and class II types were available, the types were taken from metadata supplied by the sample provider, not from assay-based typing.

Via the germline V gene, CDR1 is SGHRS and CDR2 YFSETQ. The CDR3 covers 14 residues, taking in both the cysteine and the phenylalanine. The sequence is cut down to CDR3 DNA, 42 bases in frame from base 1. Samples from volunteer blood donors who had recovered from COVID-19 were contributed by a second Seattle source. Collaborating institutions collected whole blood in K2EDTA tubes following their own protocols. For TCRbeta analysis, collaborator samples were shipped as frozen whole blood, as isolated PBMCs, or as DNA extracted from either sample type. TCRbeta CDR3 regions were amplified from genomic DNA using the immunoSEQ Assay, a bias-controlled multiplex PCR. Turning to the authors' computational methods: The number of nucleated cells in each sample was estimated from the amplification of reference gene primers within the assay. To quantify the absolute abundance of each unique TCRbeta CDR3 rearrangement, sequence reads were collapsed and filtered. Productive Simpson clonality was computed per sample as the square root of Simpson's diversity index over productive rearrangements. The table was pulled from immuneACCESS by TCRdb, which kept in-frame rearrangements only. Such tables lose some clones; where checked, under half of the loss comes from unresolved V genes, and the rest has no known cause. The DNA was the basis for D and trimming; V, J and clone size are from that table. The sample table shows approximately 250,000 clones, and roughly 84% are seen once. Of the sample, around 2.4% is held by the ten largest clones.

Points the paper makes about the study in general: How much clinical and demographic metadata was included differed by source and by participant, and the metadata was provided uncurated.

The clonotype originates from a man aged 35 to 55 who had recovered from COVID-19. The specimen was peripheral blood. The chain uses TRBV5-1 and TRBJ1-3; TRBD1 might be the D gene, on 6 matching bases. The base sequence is TGCGCCAGCAGCCTACAGGGTAGGGGAAACATCATATATTTT. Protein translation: CASSLQGRGNIIYF.